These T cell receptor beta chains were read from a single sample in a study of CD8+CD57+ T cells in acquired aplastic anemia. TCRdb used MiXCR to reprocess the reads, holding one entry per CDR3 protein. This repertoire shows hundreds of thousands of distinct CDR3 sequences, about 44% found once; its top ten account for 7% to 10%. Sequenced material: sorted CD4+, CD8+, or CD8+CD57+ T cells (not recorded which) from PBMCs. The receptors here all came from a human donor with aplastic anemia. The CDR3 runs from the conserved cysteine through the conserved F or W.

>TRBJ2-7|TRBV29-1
CSGTSGSSEQYF
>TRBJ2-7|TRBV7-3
CASSETSGSRYEQYF
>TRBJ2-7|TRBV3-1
CASSQGAGATYEQYF
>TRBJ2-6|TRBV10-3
CASSPRTASGANVLTF
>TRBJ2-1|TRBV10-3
CAISAGLAGSRDEQFF
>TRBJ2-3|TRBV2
CASIASGHTDTQYF
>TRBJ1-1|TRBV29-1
CSVEGWDTEAFF
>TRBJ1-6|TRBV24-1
CATSSPDLHF
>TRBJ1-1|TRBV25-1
CASKSTSGLAEASF
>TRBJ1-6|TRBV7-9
CASSSPGRQTSSPLHF
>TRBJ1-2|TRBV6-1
CASSEWCYCYTF
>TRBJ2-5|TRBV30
CAWSVMAGGGETQYF
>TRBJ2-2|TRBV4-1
CASSQEGLAGGNTGELFF
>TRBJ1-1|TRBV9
CASSVGGYSTEAFF
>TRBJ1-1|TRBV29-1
CSVSRQENTEAFF
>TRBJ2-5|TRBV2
CASTSPGKETQYF
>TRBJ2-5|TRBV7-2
CASSAELETQYF
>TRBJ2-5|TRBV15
CAPSSRDRDQEAQYF
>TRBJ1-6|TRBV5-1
CASSLEIGGSPLHF
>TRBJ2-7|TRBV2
CATVGATYEQYF
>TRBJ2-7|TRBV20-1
CSAMGQLYEQYF
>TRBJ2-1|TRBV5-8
CASSLGSGRTHSYNEQFF
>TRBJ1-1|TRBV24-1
CATSSTAEAFF
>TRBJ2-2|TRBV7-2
CASSTRDSNTGELFF
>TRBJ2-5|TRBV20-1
CSATGTSGETQYF
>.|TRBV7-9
CASSSLASGGYNEQFF
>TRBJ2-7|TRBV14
CASSQSPSGLNEQYF
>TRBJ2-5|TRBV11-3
CASTLNLEVPPETQYF
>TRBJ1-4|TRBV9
CASSVVEGNEKLFF
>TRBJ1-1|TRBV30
CAWRGGVNTEAFF
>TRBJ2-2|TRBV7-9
CASSRTSGRLGGELFF
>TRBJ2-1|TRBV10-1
CASSALIYNEQFF
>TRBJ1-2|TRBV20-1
CSARKTGPYYGYTF
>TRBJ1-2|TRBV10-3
CATTPGNYDYTF
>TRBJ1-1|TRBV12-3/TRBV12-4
CASSLSITEAFF
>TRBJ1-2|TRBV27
CATRATGGAGYGYTF